Below, 30 T cell receptor beta chains from the same sample are listed, as sequenced in a study of Ad26.COV2.S vaccination and SARS-CoV-2 variants. Repertoires were generated with immunoSEQ multiplex PCR, while TCRdb's copy carries only in-frame clones and drops some. Here the sample spans 510,000 or so clones, around 90% being singletons. Treatment defined: 19 received Ad26.COV2.S at low or high dose, single or two shots; about 5 received placebo; per-sample allocation not given. Each sample was drawn 63 days after the first injection (of vaccine or placebo). The sample consisted of peripheral blood, taken in a trial of Ad26.COV2.S vaccine versus placebo. These receptors were obtained from a person aged 18-60 years who received the Ad26.COV2.S COVID-19 vaccine or a placebo.

The V gene is TRBV10-1, the J gene TRBJ1-5; a weak D match, TRBD1 (5 bases). Germline V gene sequence: CDR1 WNHNN, CDR2 SYGVQD (reference sequence). The CDR3 is made up of 13 amino acids. V lost 7 bases, J lost 7 bases, and 14 bases lay in between. CDR3 in DNA: TGCGCCAGCAACCAGGGAGACTCCCAGCCCCAGCATTTT. This translates into CASNQGDSQPQHF.

This clone was detected only once. The chain combines TRBV28 with TRBJ2-1; a possible D gene is TRBD2 (5 bases). From germline, CDR1 is MDHEN and CDR2 SYDVKM. Trimming cost V 5 bases and J 7 bases, with 9 bases left between them. The CDR3 is made up of 12 amino acids. The CDR3 sequence is CASSDPGNEQFF. CDR3 sequence (DNA): TGTGCCAGCAGTGACCCGGGGAATGAGCAGTTCTTC. Variable domain in full (rest from reference TRBV28 and TRBJ2-1): DVKVTQSSRYLVKRTGEKVFLECVQDMDHENMFWYRQDPGLGLRLIYFSYDVKMKEKGDIPEGYSVSREKKERFSLILESASTNQTSMYLCASSDPGNEQFFGPGTRLTVL.

The V call is TRBV7-8, the J call TRBJ2-7; D is unclear. This CDR3 is 14 amino acids long. The V gene's germline CDR1 is SGHVS and CDR2 FQNEAQ. V lost 5 bases to trimming and J lost 1 base, with 12 bases between them. CDR3 sequence: CASSLGQVSYEQYF. The CDR3 coding sequence is TGTGCCAGCAGCCTAGGGCAGGTTTCCTACGAGCAGTACTTC.

CDR3 loop: CASSRLADYEQYF. CDR3 nucleotide sequence: TGTGCCAGTAGCCGACTAGCGGACTACGAGCAGTACTTC. The chain employs TRBV19 and TRBJ2-7; 9 nucleotides line up with TRBD2. CDR1 and CDR2 (germline): LNHDA, SQIVND (reference sequence). This CDR3 spans 13 amino acids. The ends lost 6 bases at V and 3 bases at J; junction bases unmatched: 3.

A word on this clone: A read error is possible here, since a much larger clone lies one base away. This chain connects TRBV6-5 to TRBJ1-2; TRBD1 matches 7 bases. Trimming took 0 bases from V and 6 from J; bases not matched to a gene: 1. CDR3 size: 13 residues. Germline CDR1 reads MNHEY; CDR2 reads SVGAGI. The CDR3 nucleotides are TGTGCCAGCAGTTACTCGACAGGGCATGGCTACACCTTC. As protein: CASSYSTGHGYTF.

V usage is TRBV19 and J usage is TRBJ1-2; 8 bases align to TRBD1. CDR1 and CDR2 (germline): LNHDA, SQIVND (reference sequence). This CDR3 contains 14 residues. The junction had 11 bases not matched to a gene; V was cut back by 6 bases and J by 8 bases. The CDR3 DNA is TGTGCCAGTAGACTCGACTGGACAGGGTGGGGCTACACCTTC. This translates into CASRLDWTGWGYTF.

This clone was counted a few times. This chain uses TRBV5-1 with TRBJ2-3, with TRBD2 matching over 10 bases. The ends lost 4 bases at V and 4 bases at J; junction bases unmatched: 6. Germline CDR1 and CDR2: SGHRS and YFSETQ. The CDR3 has 15 residues. The CDR3 loop is CASSRAGGRADTQYF. CDR3 in DNA: TGCGCCAGCAGCCGAGCGGGAGGGAGGGCAGATACGCAGTATTTT.

As to this clone: Other DNA sequences in this specimen translate into the identical CDR3. Here the CDR3 DNA reads TGCGCCAGCAGCCTAGGACTCCCTGGGGGCACAGATACGCAGTATTTT. It codes for CASSLGLPGGTDTQYF. The chain couples TRBV5-1 to TRBJ2-3; D is possibly TRBD2 (5 bases). CDR3 length: 16 residues. Germline V gene sequence: CDR1 SGHRS, CDR2 YFSETQ. V was pared by 4 bases and J by 1 base, with 16 bases between.

This clone has more than one count but fewer than ten. The chain combines TRBV7-9 with TRBJ1-4; TRBD1 matches at 7 bases. This CDR3 is 14 amino acids long. J was trimmed by 3 bases and V by 6 bases; bases with no gene match: 4. Looked up from germline, CDR1 is SEHNR and CDR2 is FQNEAQ (reference sequence). The CDR3 region has the DNA TGTGCCAGCAGTCGGGACAGACCTAATGAAAAACTGTTTTTT. This codes for CASSRDRPNEKLFF.

V is TRBV12-3 or TRBV12-4 and J is TRBJ2-1; unclear D gene. The V gene lost 3 bases and the J gene lost 8 bases, with 11 bases spanning the gap. The CDR3 is 13 amino acids. In DNA form, the CDR3 reads TGTGCCAGCAGTTTTAGGTCTCAGGATGAGCAGTTCTTC. Its protein product is CASSFRSQDEQFF.

This chain joins TRBV15 and TRBJ1-2; TRBD1 aligns across 8 bases. The ends lost 3 bases at V and 7 bases at J; junction bases unmatched: 7. The germline CDR1 and CDR2 sequences are LNHNV and YYDKDF (reference sequence). The CDR3 extends over 14 amino acids. CDR3 bases: TGTGCCACCAGCAGCGACAGGGGCGCGGGTGGCTACACCTTC. Translation: CATSSDRGAGGYTF.

J is TRBJ2-7 and V is TRBV19; either TRBD1 or TRBD2 may supply D (5 bases each). Trimming removed 6 bases at V and 0 bases at J, with 15 bases between. Per germline, CDR1 LNHDA and CDR2 SQIVND (reference sequence). This CDR3 is built from 15 residues. The CDR3 protein is CASSSKGTFSYEQYF. CDR3 sequence (DNA): TGTGCCAGTAGCTCTAAAGGGACCTTCTCCTACGAGCAGTACTTC.

The chain carries TRBV18 and TRBJ1-5; TRBD1 matches at 7 bases. This CDR3 comprises 15 residues. The trim removed 3 bases at V and 6 bases at J, leaving 8 bases unmatched. The germline V gene has CDR1 KGHSH and CDR2 LQKENI. Here the CDR3 reads CASSPQTGLIQPQHF. In DNA form, the CDR3 reads TGTGCCAGCTCACCTCAGACAGGGCTGATTCAGCCCCAGCATTTT.

The V call is TRBV5-1, the J call TRBJ2-3; D perhaps matches TRBD2 (5 bases). Trimming took off 4 bases at V and 4 bases at J, with 13 bases between the two ends. Germline values: CDR1 SGHRS, CDR2 YFSETQ. CDR3 size: 14 residues. The chain's CDR3 is CASSAEPSSDTQYF. Here the CDR3 DNA reads TGCGCCAGCAGCGCGGAACCTAGCTCAGATACGCAGTATTTT.

The CDR3 loop is CASSPGLGRYNEQFF. CDR3 in DNA: TGTGCCAGCAGCCCCGGACTAGGGAGGTACAATGAGCAGTTCTTC. The V call is TRBV7-9, the J call TRBJ2-1, with 7 bases that match TRBD2. Per germline, CDR1 SEHNR and CDR2 FQNEAQ (reference sequence). The junction had 8 bases not matched to a gene; V was cut back by 5 bases and J by 4 bases. The CDR3 contains 15 residues.

Here the CDR3 DNA reads TGTGCCACCAGCAGAGAGGGCCCTGGAAACACCATATATTTT. Protein: CATSREGPGNTIYF. The chain employs TRBV15 and TRBJ1-3; D not certain. Germline CDR1 LNHNV, CDR2 YYDKDF (reference sequence). Trimming took off 0 bases at V and 2 bases at J, with 5 bases between the two ends. The CDR3 sequence is 14 residues long.

The chain couples TRBV7-3 to TRBJ2-1; 7 nucleotides agree with TRBD1. CDR1 is SGHTA and CDR2 is FQGTGA in the germline V gene. J was trimmed by 5 bases and V by 0 bases; bases with no gene match: 10. The CDR3 runs to 17 residues. The CDR3 is CASSLTPTGTDDNEQFF. CDR3 in DNA: TGTGCCAGCAGCTTAACTCCGACCGGGACAGATGACAATGAGCAGTTCTTC.

V gene TRBV30 combines with J gene TRBJ2-7; D is perhaps TRBD2 (6 bases). CDR3 length equals 12 residues. Per the germline V gene, CDR1 is GTSNPN and CDR2 is SVGIG (reference sequence). Trimming took off 5 bases at V and 4 bases at J, with 12 bases between the two ends. CDR3 nucleotides: TGTGCCTGGGGCGGGAATCAGTACGAGCAGTACTTC. It yields the protein CAWGGNQYEQYF.

The rearrangement links TRBV12-3 or TRBV12-4 to TRBJ2-1, with TRBD1 as a possible D gene (5 bases). The CDR3 is 12 residues long. Trimming cost V 1 base and J 8 bases, with 6 bases left between them. The CDR3, as DNA: TGTGCCAGCAGTTTAGGGGGCGATGAGCAGTTCTTC. This gives the protein CASSLGGDEQFF.

This clone was picked up a small number of times. The rearrangement links TRBV7-3 to TRBJ1-5; 7 positions match TRBD1. CDR1 and CDR2 (germline): SGHTA, FQGTGA. The CDR3 loop spans 18 amino acids. Trimming cost V 7 bases and J 2 bases; bases outside gene matches: 17. The CDR3 here is CASTLFSGDSQCNQPQHF. CDR3 bases: TGTGCCAGCACCCTATTCTCGGGGGACAGTCAGTGCAATCAGCCCCAGCATTTT.

V and J are TRBV24-1 and TRBJ2-3, with TRBD2 matching over 10 bases. The CDR3 loop spans 16 amino acids. With 1 base clipped from V and 2 bases from J, the junction kept 2 bases outside the gene matches. Per germline, CDR1 KGHDR and CDR2 SFDVKD. For the CDR3, the DNA is TGTGCCACCAGTGATTTAGCGGGAGGGCCCACAGATACGCAGTATTTT. This codes for CATSDLAGGPTDTQYF.

The chain combines TRBV6-2 or TRBV6-3 with TRBJ2-7, with D possibly matching TRBD2 (6 bases). In germline, CDR1 is MNHEY, CDR2 SVGEGT. V dropped 3 bases and J dropped 9 bases, with 21 bases sitting between them. The CDR3 covers 15 residues. The CDR3 loop is CASSYGAGTSSGQYF. The CDR3 nucleotides are TGTGCCAGCAGTTATGGGGCAGGGACTTCCTCTGGGCAGTACTTC.

The chain employs TRBV7-9 and TRBJ1-2; 10 positions agree with TRBD1. V shed 5 bases and J 6 bases; nucleotides not matched to a gene: 9. CDR3 length: 15 residues. The germline CDR1 and CDR2 sequences are SEHNR and FQNEAQ (reference sequence). This CDR3 is CASSPQGQGVNGYTF. The DNA for the CDR3 is TGTGCCAGCAGCCCCCAAGGACAGGGGGTTAATGGCTACACCTTC.

The chain recombines TRBV28 with TRBJ2-5, with D maybe TRBD1 (6 bases). V lost 2 bases and J lost 5, with 12 bases in between. Germline assignment: CDR1 MDHEN and CDR2 SYDVKM. The length of the CDR3 is 14 residues. The CDR3 DNA reads TGTGCCAGCAGTTTAGGGGGCCTCCGGGAGACCCAGTACTTC. It specifies CASSLGGLRETQYF.

The genes are TRBV15 and TRBJ1-3, with D possibly being TRBD1 (6 bases). Germline-derived CDR1 and CDR2 are LNHNV and YYDKDF (reference sequence). V lost 0 bases, J lost 2 bases, and 11 bases lay in between. This CDR3 has 16 residues. CDR3 DNA sequence: TGTGCCACCAGCAGAGATGGGGGGCATACTGGAAACACCATATATTTT. It codes for CATSRDGGHTGNTIYF.

V usage is TRBV30 and J usage is TRBJ1-2; D unclear. Deletions cut 4 bases from V and 4 bases from J, with 13 bases between. The germline gives CDR1 GTSNPN, CDR2 SVGIG (reference sequence). The CDR3 is 13 residues long. The CDR3 DNA is TGTGCCTGGACGCAATCTGGGCCCTATGGCTACACCTTC. It yields the protein CAWTQSGPYGYTF.

This rearrangement joins TRBV6-6 to TRBJ2-5; 14 bases agree with TRBD2. Germline-derived CDR1 and CDR2 are MNHNY and SVGAGI (reference sequence). Unmatched junction bases numbered 4, after V lost 5 bases and J lost 2 bases. CDR3 length: 16 residues. In DNA, the CDR3 is TGTGCCAGCAGTACGGGACTAGCGGGAGTACAAGAGACCCAGTACTTC. Translation gives CASSTGLAGVQETQYF.

V usage is TRBV6-2 or TRBV6-3 and J usage is TRBJ2-1; 12 bases are a match to TRBD2. With 2 bases clipped from V and 0 bases from J, the junction kept 2 bases outside the gene matches. Germline V gives CDR1 MNHEY, CDR2 SVGEGT. This CDR3 region has 17 residues. CDR3 nucleotides: TGTGCCAGCAGTTACCCGACTAGCGGGAGCTCCTACAATGAGCAGTTCTTC. Amino acids: CASSYPTSGSSYNEQFF.

The DNA of the CDR3 is TGCAGCGTTAAACAGAGCAATCAGCCCCAGCATTTT. Protein: CSVKQSNQPQHF. The rearrangement uses TRBV29-1 and TRBJ1-5; D ambiguous. The CDR3 is 12 residues long. Trimming removed 5 bases at V and 1 base at J, with 6 bases between. Germline CDR1 SQVTM, CDR2 ANQGSEA.

The V and J genes are TRBV30 and TRBJ1-3; 9 bases map to TRBD1. The CDR3 has 15 amino acids. CDR1 GTSNPN and CDR2 SVGIG come from the germline V gene (reference sequence). The ends lost 2 bases at V and 8 bases at J; junction bases unmatched: 10. The CDR3 DNA reads TGTGCCTGGAGTCCGGGGGACAGGGCGGCAGACACCATATATTTT. The encoded protein is CAWSPGDRAADTIYF. The full variable domain, rest sourced from reference TRBV30 and TRBJ1-3, is SQTIHQWPATLVQPVGSPLSLECTVEGTSNPNLYWYRQAAGRGLQLLFYSVGIGQISSEVPQNLSASRPQDRQFILSSKKLLLSDSGFYLCAWSPGDRAADTIYFGEGSWLTVV.